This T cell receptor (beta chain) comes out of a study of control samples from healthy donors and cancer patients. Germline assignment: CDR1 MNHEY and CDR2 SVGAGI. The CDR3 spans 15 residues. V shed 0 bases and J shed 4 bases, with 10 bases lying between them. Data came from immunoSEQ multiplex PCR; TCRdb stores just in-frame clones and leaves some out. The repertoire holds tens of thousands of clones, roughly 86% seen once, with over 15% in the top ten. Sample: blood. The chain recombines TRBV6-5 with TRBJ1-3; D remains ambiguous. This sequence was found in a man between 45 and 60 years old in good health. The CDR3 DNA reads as TGTGCCAGCAGTTACTCCTGGATTGCGGGAAACACCATATATTTT. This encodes CASSYSWIAGNTIYF.